Presented here are 21 T cell receptor beta chains from one specimen sequenced in a study of metastatic and nonmetastatic thyroid tumors. Thyroid surgery was preceded by no treatment in any patient. TCRdb recomputed clones from the PCR reads via MiXCR. Here the sample spans 13,000 or so clones, around a quarter being singletons. Sequencing used blood. The receptors stem from a male donor with papillary thyroid cancer or a benign thyroid nodule (not recorded which). Some clones in this sample may be carry-over from other donors' samples.

The chain has TRBV12-3 or TRBV12-4 and TRBJ2-1, with 7 bases that match TRBD2. CDR3 length: 15 residues. V lost 0 bases to trimming and J lost 10 bases; unmatched junction nucleotides: 9. The CDR3 nucleotides are TGTGCCAGCAGTTTAGCGGGAGGGATTACCGGCGAGCAGTTCTTC. This codes for CASSLAGGITGEQFF.

Within the sample, this clone is medium-sized. V and J are TRBV11-2 and TRBJ1-2, with D maybe TRBD1 (5 bases). This CDR3 contains 13 residues. Trimming cost V 5 bases and J 8 bases, with 15 bases left between them. CDR1 and CDR2 from the germline V gene are SGHAT and FQNNGV. The CDR3 DNA follows: TGTGCCAGCAGCCGGATTGGGGGTCCGGGCTACACCTTC. It encodes CASSRIGGPGYTF.

This rearrangement joins TRBV20-1 to TRBJ2-3, with 7 bases matching TRBD2. Germline V lookup: CDR1 DFQATT, CDR2 SNEGSKA (reference sequence). The length of the CDR3 is 15 residues. V shed 2 bases and J 4 bases; nucleotides not matched to a gene: 9. The CDR3 region has the DNA TGCAGTGCTAGACGAGCGGGAAACGAGGCAGATACGCAGTATTTT. Protein sequence: CSARRAGNEADTQYF.

This clone was seen more than once but under ten times. The rearrangement uses TRBV15 and TRBJ1-6; no reliable D call. CDR1 is LNHNV, CDR2 YYDKDF, per germline (reference sequence). Trimming pared 3 bases from V and 6 bases from J, leaving 0 bases between. The CDR3 totals 11 residues. The CDR3 here is CATSSNSPLHF. CDR3 DNA: TGTGCCACCAGCAGTAATTCACCCCTCCACTTT.

The chain is built from TRBV6-1 and TRBJ2-3, with a possible D match to TRBD2 (5 bases). V shed 8 bases and J shed 9 bases, with 18 bases lying between them. Germline V gene lookup returns CDR1 MNHNS and CDR2 SASEGT. There are 13 residues in the CDR3. CDR3 loop: CASRGEPRGTQYF. In DNA, the CDR3 is TGTGCCAGCCGGGGTGAGCCTAGAGGGACGCAGTATTTT.

Many counts were recorded for this clone. This rearrangement joins TRBV7-3 to TRBJ2-2, with TRBD1 identical over 7 bases. V trimming: 2 bases; J trimming: 2 bases; junction bases outside the gene matches: 8. The length of the CDR3 is 17 residues. From germline, CDR1 is SGHTA and CDR2 FQGTGA. The CDR3 loop reads CASSLEPGTVNTGELFF. CDR3 in DNA: TGTGCCAGCAGCTTAGAACCCGGGACAGTCAACACCGGGGAGCTGTTTTTT.

This clone showed up just a few times. This sequence joins TRBV6-2 or TRBV6-3 and TRBJ1-3; TRBD1 might be the D (6 bases). Germline-derived CDR1 and CDR2 are MNHEY and SVGEGT. V lost 1 base, J lost 2 bases, and 9 bases lay in between. CDR3 length equals 15 residues. In nucleotides, the CDR3 is TGTGCCAGCAGTTACTTATCAGGGGCTGGAAACACCATATATTTT. Its protein is CASSYLSGAGNTIYF.

This chain links TRBV6-1 with TRBJ1-5, with D unclear. CDR1 and CDR2 from the germline V gene are MNHNS and SASEGT. Trimming removed 4 bases at V and 6 bases at J, with 10 bases between. The CDR3 consists of 13 residues. The CDR3 loop reads CASSGIDGQPQHF. DNA of the CDR3: TGTGCCAGCAGTGGTATAGACGGTCAGCCCCAGCATTTT.

This clone was observed a handful of times. This chain joins TRBV12-3 or TRBV12-4 and TRBJ1-2; D unclear. V lost 4 bases and J lost 6, with 12 bases in between. This CDR3 is built from 13 residues. CDR3 nucleotides: TGTGCCAGCAGTTACGGACGGTACGATGGCTACACCTTC. Protein: CASSYGRYDGYTF.

This chain uses TRBV7-2 with TRBJ2-7, with 7 bases fitting TRBD2. Trimming took 5 bases from V and 2 from J; bases not matched to a gene: 9. The germline gives CDR1 SGHTA, CDR2 FQGNSA. The CDR3 is made up of 15 amino acids. CDR3 sequence: CASSPGGGAAYEQYF. In DNA, the CDR3 is TGTGCCAGCAGCCCTGGGGGGGGAGCCGCCTACGAGCAGTACTTC.

This clone qualifies as medium-sized (0.01 to 0.1%). The V and J genes are TRBV28 and TRBJ1-5, with D unresolved. Deletions cut 3 bases from V and 4 bases from J, with 10 bases between. In germline, CDR1 is MDHEN, CDR2 SYDVKM. The CDR3 runs 14 residues. Here the CDR3 reads CASSFASGNQPQHF. In nucleotides, the CDR3 is TGTGCCAGCAGTTTTGCCAGCGGGAATCAGCCCCAGCATTTT.

The chain combines TRBV28 with TRBJ2-7; D is unresolved. Germline CDR1 reads MDHEN; CDR2 reads SYDVKM. The CDR3 runs to 18 residues. Trimming cost V 6 bases and J 0 bases, with 24 bases left between them. The CDR3 is CASRRTFTKAIHSYEQYF. CDR3 DNA sequence: TGTGCCAGCAGACGGACCTTCACTAAAGCGATCCACTCCTACGAGCAGTACTTC.

This chain links TRBV7-2 with TRBJ1-6, with a weak D call TRBD1 (5 bases). V was trimmed by 2 bases and J by 13 bases, leaving 18 bases between them. The CDR3 is made up of 15 amino acids. Germline loops: CDR1 SGHTA, CDR2 FQGNSA. In DNA form, the CDR3 reads TGTGCCAGCAGCTTAAATGACATCAGGGCCATCCCCCTCCACTTT. Its translation is CASSLNDIRAIPLHF.

The genes are TRBV6-1 and TRBJ2-3; perhaps TRBD2 as D (5 bases). This CDR3 region has 14 residues. Germline V gene data show CDR1 as MNHNS and CDR2 as SASEGT. Between the trimmed V and J ends, which lost 4 bases and 3 bases, there was a span of 11 bases. For the CDR3, the DNA is TGTGCCAGCAGTGCCATCGGGGTAACAGATACGCAGTATTTT. It yields the protein CASSAIGVTDTQYF.

The chain has TRBV2 and TRBJ2-1, with D possibly matching TRBD2 (6 bases). This CDR3 region has 13 residues. Trimming left V 8 bases short and J 1 base short, with 9 bases between. Germline V gene sequence: CDR1 SNHLY, CDR2 FYNNEI. The CDR3 sequence is CASGGTSYNEQFF. The CDR3 DNA sequence: TGTGCCAGCGGCGGGACTTCCTACAATGAGCAGTTCTTC.

Sample share makes this clone medium-sized. The V and J genes are TRBV12-3 or TRBV12-4 and TRBJ1-5, with a tentative D call TRBD1 (6 bases). The CDR3 contains 13 residues. Trimming removed 1 base at V and 9 bases at J, with 10 bases between. The chain's CDR3 is CASSLDRAWPQHF. As DNA, the CDR3 is TGTGCCAGCAGTTTAGACAGGGCATGGCCCCAGCATTTT.

This clone has just a few counts. The chain employs TRBV12-3 or TRBV12-4 and TRBJ2-1; D not certain. Trimming cost V 2 bases and J 3 bases, with 11 bases left between them. The CDR3 consists of 15 residues. The DNA of the CDR3 is TGTGCCAGCAGTTTACAAGTGGGTTACTACAATGAGCAGTTCTTC. It codes for CASSLQVGYYNEQFF.

This clone was seen a few times. The genes are TRBV6-5 and TRBJ2-3; D possibly corresponds to TRBD2 (6 bases). The V gene's germline CDR1 is MNHEY and CDR2 SVGAGI. Trimming left V 0 bases short and J 1 base short, with 8 bases between. The length of the CDR3 is 15 residues. In DNA, the CDR3 is TGTGCCAGCAGTTACTCGGGGGGAGGCACAGATACGCAGTATTTT. Amino acid sequence: CASSYSGGGTDTQYF.

The rearrangement links TRBV7-2 to TRBJ2-7; perhaps TRBD2 as D (7 bases). Trimming left V 0 bases short and J 3 bases short, with 12 bases between. The germline V gene has CDR1 SGHTA and CDR2 FQGNSA. The CDR3 runs 15 residues. The CDR3 sequence is CASSLATGGSYEQYF. CDR3 nucleotides: TGTGCCAGCAGCTTAGCGACGGGGGGCAGCTACGAGCAGTACTTC.

This clone has a count of ten or more. Other DNA sequences in the sample encode the same CDR3. The rearrangement joins TRBV7-8 to TRBJ1-2, with D possibly being TRBD1 (5 bases). Per the germline V gene, CDR1 is SGHVS and CDR2 is FQNEAQ. V lost 5 bases and J lost 4, with 17 bases in between. The CDR3 contains 15 residues. The CDR3 DNA reads as TGTGCCAGCAGCCCCTTTCAGGGCCCCTCCTATGGCTACACCTTC. Encoded protein: CASSPFQGPSYGYTF.

This rearrangement joins TRBV7-8 to TRBJ1-4; D may be TRBD1 (6 bases). The CDR3 contains 14 residues. Per the germline V gene, CDR1 is SGHVS and CDR2 is FQNEAQ. V lost 5 bases, J lost 10 bases, and 17 bases lay in between. The chain's CDR3 is CASSQHREKGKLFF. Written as DNA, the CDR3 is TGTGCCAGCAGCCAGCACAGGGAGAAGGGAAAACTGTTTTTT. Using reference TRBV7-8 and TRBJ1-4 for the parts outside the CDR3, the full variable domain is GAGVSQSPRYKVAKRGQDVALRCDPISGHVSLFWYQQALGQGPEFLTYFQNEAQLDKSGLPSDRFFAERPEGSVSTLKIQRTQQEDSAVYLCASSQHREKGKLFFGSGTQLSVL.